One TCR beta chain is described in this entry. This clonotype occurred many times. Its cognate antigen has yet to be identified. Base-call qualities are not available, and no considerably larger clone is one nucleotide away. Patients chosen for sequencing had shown expansion of CD8+CD57+ cells by flow cytometry. Every patient had a diagnosis of severe acquired aplastic anemia based on International Study of Aplastic Anemia and Agranulocytosis and Camitta criteria. At the time blood was sampled, none of the patients had received any therapy. The study deep-sequenced TCR repertoires of sorted CD4+ and CD8+ blood T cells from severe aplastic anemia patients and healthy subjects. Patients were enrolled under clinicaltrials.gov protocols 00001620, 01623167, 00001397, 00071045, 00081523 and 00961064 in the USA. Ficoll-Paque density gradient centrifugation was used to isolate peripheral blood mononuclear cells. Before DNA was extracted, CD4+ and CD8+ T cells were sorted using either FACS or magnetic beads.

TCR beta VDJ combination and CDR3 sequence profiling used genomic DNA as the template. TCR repertoire sequencing was run on an Illumina HiSeq 2000. In the authors' own workflow: Repertoires were assessed using TRBV/TRBJ rearrangement plots, CDR3 size and DJ length profiles, and Simpson's diversity index. The most abundant DNA sequence in the deep sequencing data was taken as the immunodominant clone. CDR3 amino acid sequences were screened for sharing across subjects and compared with published repertoires and the VDJdb database. The public reads were run again by TCRdb, first through fastp at Q25 and then through MiXCR, and only productive beta chains were kept. Identical CDR3 proteins give one entry, which carries the most common genes and DNA. It is TCRdb's table, rather than the study itself, that gives the V and J calls and clone size. The sample table records approximately 150,000 distinct CDR3 sequences; more than 45% of these occur just once. 3% to 4% of the sample is taken by the ten largest.

This sample is drawn from a study of CD8+CD57+ T cells in acquired aplastic anemia listed by TCRdb under 2018. For context, the study as a whole: DNA extracted from sorted CD4+ and CD8+ cells had a mean of about 3 ug, with a range of roughly 0.19 to 27.4 ug. CD8+CD57+ expansion was defined as a frequency above the mean frequency observed in healthy subjects.

After removal of 5 bases from V and 4 bases from J, the junction retains 13 bases not matched to a gene. The germline V gene (reference sequence) yields LNHDA for CDR1 and SQIVND for CDR2. The CDR3 spans 17 residues, from the cysteine through the phenylalanine. Only the CDR3 region is kept as DNA, spanning 51 bases read in frame from base 1. Broad study findings and their caveats: Between patients and healthy controls, no significant difference in CD8+ Simpson's diversity was found (P=0.060). Roughly 30 CD8+ CDR3 sequences were shared between patients and controls but appeared highly expressed in patients and within their immunodominant clones.

The chain links TRBV19 with TRBJ2-2; 7 middle bases align to TRBD2. Sequenced sample: sorted CD4+, CD8+, or CD8+CD57+ T cells (not recorded which) from PBMCs. The TCR originated in a human donor with aplastic anemia. For the CDR3, the sequence is CASSARLALGFTGELFF. The DNA is as follows: TGTGCCAGTAGTGCCAGACTAGCCCTGGGTTTCACCGGGGAGCTGTTTTTT.